This T cell receptor (beta chain) comes out of a study of blood T cell repertoires in COVID-19. Sequenced by immunoSEQ multiplex PCR; TCRdb stores in-frame clones only, minus some. The sample includes roughly 240,000 clones, approximately 82% of them seen just once. Sequencing used peripheral blood. The TCR originated in a man between 35 and 55 years old who had recovered from COVID-19.

The CDR3 protein is CASSWNRGGNQPQHF. CDR3 DNA: TGTGCCAGCAGTTGGAATCGGGGGGGGAATCAGCCCCAGCATTTT. The chain links TRBV6-6 to TRBJ1-5; maybe TRBD1 (5 bases). The V end lost 4 bases, the J end lost 4 bases, and 14 bases lay between the germline ends. The CDR3 length is 15 residues. CDR1 and CDR2 from the germline V gene are MNHNY and SVGAGI (reference sequence).